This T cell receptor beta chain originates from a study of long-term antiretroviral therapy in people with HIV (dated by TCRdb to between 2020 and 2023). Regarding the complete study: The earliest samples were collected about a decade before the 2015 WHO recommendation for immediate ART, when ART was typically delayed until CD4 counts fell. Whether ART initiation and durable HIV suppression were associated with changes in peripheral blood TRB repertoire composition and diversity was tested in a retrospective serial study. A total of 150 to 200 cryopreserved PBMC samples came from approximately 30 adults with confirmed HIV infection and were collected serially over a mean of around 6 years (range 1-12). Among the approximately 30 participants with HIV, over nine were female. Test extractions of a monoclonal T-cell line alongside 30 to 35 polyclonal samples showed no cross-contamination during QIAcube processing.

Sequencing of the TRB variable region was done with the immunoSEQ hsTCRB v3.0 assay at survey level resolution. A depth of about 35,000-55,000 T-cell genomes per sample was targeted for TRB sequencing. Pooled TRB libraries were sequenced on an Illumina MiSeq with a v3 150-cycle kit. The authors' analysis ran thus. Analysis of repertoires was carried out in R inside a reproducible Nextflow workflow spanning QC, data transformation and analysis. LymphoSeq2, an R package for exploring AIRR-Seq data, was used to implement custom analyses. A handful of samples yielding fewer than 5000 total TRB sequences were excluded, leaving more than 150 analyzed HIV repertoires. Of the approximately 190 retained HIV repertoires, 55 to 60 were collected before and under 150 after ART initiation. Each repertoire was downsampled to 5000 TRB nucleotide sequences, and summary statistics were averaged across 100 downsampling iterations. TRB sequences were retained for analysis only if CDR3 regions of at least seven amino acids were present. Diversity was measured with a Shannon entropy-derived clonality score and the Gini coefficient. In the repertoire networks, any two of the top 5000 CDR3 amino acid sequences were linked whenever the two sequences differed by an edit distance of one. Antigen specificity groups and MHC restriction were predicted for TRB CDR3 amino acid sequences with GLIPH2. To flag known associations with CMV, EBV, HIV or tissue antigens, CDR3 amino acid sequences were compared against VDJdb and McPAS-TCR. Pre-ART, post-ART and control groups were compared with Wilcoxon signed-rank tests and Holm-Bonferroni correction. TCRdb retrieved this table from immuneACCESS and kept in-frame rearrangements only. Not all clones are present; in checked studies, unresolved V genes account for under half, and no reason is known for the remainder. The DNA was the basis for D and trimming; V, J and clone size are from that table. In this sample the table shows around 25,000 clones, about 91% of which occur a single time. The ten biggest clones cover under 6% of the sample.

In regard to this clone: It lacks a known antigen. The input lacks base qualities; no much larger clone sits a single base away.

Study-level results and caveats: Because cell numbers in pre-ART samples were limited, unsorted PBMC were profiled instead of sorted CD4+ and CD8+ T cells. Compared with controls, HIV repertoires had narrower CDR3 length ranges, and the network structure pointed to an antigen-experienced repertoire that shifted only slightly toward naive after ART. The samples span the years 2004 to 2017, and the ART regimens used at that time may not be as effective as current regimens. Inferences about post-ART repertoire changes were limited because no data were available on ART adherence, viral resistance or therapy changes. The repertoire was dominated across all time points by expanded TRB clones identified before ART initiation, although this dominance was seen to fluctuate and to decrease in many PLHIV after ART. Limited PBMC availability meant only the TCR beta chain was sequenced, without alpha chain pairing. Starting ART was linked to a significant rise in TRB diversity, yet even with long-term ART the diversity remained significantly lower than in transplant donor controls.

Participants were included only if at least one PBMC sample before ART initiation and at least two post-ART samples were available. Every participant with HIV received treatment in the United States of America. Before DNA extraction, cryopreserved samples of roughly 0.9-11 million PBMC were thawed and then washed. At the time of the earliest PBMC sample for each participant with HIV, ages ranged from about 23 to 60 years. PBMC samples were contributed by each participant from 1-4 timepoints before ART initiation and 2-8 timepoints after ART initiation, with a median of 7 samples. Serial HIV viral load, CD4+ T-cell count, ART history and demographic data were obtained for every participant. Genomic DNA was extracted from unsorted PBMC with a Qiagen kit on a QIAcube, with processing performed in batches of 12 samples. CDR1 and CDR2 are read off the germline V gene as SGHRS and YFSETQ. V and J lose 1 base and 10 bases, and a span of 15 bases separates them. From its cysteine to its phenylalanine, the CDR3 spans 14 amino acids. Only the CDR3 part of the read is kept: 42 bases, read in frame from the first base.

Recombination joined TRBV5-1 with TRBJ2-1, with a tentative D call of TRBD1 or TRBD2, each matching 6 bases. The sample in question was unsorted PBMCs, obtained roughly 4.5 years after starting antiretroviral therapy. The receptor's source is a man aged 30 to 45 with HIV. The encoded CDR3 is CASSLTWGAGEQFF. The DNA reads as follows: TGCGCCAGCAGCTTGACGTGGGGGGCAGGGGAGCAGTTCTTC.